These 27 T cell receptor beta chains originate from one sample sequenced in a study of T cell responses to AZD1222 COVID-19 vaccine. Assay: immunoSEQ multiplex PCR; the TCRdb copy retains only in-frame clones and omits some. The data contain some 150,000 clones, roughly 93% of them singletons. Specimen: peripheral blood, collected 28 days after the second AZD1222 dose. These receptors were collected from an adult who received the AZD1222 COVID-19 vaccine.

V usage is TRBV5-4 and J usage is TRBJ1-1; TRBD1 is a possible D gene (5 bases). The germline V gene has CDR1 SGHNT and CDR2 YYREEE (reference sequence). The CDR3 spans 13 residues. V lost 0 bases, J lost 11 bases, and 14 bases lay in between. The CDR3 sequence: CASSLGRGNLAFF. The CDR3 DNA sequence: TGTGCCAGCAGCTTGGGACGGGGGAATTTGGCTTTCTTT.

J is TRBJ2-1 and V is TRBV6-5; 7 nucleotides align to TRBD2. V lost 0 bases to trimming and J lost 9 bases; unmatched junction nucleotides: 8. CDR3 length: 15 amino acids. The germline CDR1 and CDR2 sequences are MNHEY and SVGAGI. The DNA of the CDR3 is TGTGCCAGCAGTTACTCAGATCATGGGGGGGGTGAGCAGTTCTTC. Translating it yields CASSYSDHGGGEQFF.

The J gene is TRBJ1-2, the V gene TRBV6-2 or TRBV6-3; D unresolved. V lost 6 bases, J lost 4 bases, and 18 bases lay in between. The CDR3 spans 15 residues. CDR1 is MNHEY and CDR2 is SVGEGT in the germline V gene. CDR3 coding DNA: TGTGCCAGCAGCCAGACCAACGTGGGAGTCTATGGCTACACCTTC. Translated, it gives CASSQTNVGVYGYTF.

The CDR3 bases are TGTGCCAGCAGCGTAGATTCCGGCCGGCATCAGCCCCAGCATTTT. This encodes CASSVDSGRHQPQHF. The V call is TRBV9, the J call TRBJ1-5; D not certain. The germline V gene has CDR1 SGDLS and CDR2 YYNGEE. V lost 0 bases, J lost 5 bases, and 12 bases lay in between. The CDR3 is 15 residues long.

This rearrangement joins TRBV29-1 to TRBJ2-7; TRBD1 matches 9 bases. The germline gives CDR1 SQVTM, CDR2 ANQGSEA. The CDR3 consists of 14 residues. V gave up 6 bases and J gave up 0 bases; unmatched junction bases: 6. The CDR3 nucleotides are TGCAGCGTCATCGGGACAGGGTCCTCCTACGAGCAGTACTTC. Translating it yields CSVIGTGSSYEQYF.

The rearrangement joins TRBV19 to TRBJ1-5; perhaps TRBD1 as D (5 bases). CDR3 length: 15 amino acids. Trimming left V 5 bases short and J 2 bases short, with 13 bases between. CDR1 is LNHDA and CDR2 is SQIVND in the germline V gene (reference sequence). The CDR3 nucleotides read TGTGCCAGTAGTTACCGGGACGGTCGCAATCAGCCCCAGCATTTT. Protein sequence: CASSYRDGRNQPQHF.

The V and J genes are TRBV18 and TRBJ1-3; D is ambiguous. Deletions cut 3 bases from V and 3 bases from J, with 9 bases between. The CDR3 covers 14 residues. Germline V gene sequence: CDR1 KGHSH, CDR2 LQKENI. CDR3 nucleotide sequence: TGTGCCAGCTCACCCTCCGCGGGTGGAAACACCATATATTTT. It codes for CASSPSAGGNTIYF.

The CDR3 region is CASSPRTRDYGYTF. The CDR3 nucleotides are TGTGCCAGCAGCCCCAGAACCCGGGACTATGGCTACACCTTC. The chain employs TRBV5-6 and TRBJ1-2; D is ambiguous. Germline loops: CDR1 SGHDT, CDR2 YYEEEE. CDR3 length: 14 residues. V lost 4 bases and J lost 3, with 13 bases in between.

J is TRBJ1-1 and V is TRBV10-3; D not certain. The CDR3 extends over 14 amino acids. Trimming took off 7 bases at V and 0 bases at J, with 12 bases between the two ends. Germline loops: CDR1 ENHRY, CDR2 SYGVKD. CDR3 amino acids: CAIMEYGMNTEAFF. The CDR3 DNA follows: TGTGCCATCATGGAGTACGGGATGAACACTGAAGCTTTCTTT.

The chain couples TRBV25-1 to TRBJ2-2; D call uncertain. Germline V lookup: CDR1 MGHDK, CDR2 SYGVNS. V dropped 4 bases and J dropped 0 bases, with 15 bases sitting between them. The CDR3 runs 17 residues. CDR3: CASSGTMTTANTGELFF. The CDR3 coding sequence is TGTGCCAGCAGTGGAACCATGACAACCGCGAACACCGGGGAGCTGTTTTTT.

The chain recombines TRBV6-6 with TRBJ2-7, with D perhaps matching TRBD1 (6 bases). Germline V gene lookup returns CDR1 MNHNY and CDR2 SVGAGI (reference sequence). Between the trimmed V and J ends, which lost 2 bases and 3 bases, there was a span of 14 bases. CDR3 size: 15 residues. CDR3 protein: CASSYIQGSYYEQYF. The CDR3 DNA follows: TGTGCCAGCAGTTACATACAGGGCTCTTACTACGAGCAGTACTTC.

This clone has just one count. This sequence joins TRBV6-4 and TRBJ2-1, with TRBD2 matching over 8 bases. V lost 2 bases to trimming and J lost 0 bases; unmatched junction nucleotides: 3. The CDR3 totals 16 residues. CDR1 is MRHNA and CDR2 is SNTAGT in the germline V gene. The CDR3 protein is CASSDRSGTSYNEQFF. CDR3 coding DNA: TGTGCCAGCAGTGACCGTAGCGGGACCTCCTACAATGAGCAGTTCTTC.

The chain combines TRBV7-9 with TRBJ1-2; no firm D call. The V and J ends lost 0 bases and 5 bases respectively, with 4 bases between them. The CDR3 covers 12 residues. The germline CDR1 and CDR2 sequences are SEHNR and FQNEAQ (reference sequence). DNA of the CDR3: TGTGCCAGCAGCTTAGCCCCTTATGGCTACACCTTC. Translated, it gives CASSLAPYGYTF.

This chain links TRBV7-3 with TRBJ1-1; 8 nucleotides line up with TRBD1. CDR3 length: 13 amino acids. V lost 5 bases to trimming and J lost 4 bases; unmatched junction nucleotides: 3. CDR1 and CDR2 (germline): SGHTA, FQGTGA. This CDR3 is CASSKGQGTEAFF. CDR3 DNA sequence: TGTGCCAGCAGCAAAGGACAGGGCACTGAAGCTTTCTTT.

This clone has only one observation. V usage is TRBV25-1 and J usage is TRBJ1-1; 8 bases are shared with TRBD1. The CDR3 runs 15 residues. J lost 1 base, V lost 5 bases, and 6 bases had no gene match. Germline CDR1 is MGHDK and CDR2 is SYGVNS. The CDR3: CASSRSGQGNTEAFF. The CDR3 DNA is TGTGCCAGCAGTCGTAGCGGACAGGGGAACACTGAAGCTTTCTTT.

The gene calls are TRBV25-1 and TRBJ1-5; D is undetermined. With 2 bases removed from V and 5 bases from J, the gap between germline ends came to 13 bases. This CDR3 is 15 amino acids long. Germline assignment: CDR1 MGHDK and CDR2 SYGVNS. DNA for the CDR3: TGTGCCAGCAGTGAAAGTAGGAACGGAGATCAGCCCCAGCATTTT. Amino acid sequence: CASSESRNGDQPQHF.

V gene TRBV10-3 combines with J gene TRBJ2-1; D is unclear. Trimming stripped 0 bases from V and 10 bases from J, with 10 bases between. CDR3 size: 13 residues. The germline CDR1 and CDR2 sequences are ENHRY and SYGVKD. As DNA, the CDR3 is TGTGCCATCAGTGAGTCAGCTACCGGGGAGCAGTTCTTC. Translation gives CAISESATGEQFF.

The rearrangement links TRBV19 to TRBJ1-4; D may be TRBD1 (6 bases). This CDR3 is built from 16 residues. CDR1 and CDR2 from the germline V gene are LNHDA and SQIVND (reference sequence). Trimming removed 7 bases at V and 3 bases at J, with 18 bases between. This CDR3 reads CASTGAGLLANEKLFF. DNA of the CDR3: TGTGCCAGTACGGGGGCAGGATTGTTAGCTAATGAAAAACTGTTTTTT.

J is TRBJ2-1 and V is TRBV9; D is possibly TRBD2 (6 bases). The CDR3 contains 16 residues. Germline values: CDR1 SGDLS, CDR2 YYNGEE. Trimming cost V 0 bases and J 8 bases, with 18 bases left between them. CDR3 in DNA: TGTGCCAGCAGCGTAGCTTTCAGGGCCGCGGGATATGAGCAGTTCTTC. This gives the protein CASSVAFRAAGYEQFF.

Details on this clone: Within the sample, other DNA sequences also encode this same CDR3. The CDR3 nucleotides read TGCGCCAGCACCCGGGACAGCTACAATGAGCAGTTCTTC. Amino acids: CASTRDSYNEQFF. V usage is TRBV5-1 and J usage is TRBJ2-1, with 7 bases fitting TRBD1. Looked up from germline, CDR1 is SGHRS and CDR2 is YFSETQ. The CDR3 loop spans 13 amino acids. V shed 6 bases, J shed 3 bases, and the junction held 3 bases outside the gene matches.

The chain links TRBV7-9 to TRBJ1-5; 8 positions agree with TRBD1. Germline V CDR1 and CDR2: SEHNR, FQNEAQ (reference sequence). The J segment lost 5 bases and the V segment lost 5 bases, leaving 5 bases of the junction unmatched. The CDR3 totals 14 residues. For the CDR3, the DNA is TGTGCCAGCAGCCTTGACAGGGGAGATCAGCCCCAGCATTTT. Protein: CASSLDRGDQPQHF.

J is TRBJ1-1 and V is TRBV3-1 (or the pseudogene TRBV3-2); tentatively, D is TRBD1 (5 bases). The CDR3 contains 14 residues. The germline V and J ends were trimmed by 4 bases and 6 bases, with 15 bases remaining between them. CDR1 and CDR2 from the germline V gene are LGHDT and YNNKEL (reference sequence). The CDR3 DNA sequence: TGTGCCAGCAGCCCGACGGTCAAGGGGCCTGAAGCTTTCTTT. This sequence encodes CASSPTVKGPEAFF.

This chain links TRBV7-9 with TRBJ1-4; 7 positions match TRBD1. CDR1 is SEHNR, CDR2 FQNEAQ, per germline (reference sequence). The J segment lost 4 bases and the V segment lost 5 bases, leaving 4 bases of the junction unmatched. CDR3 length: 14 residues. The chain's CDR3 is CASSPGTVNEKLFF. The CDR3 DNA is TGTGCCAGCAGCCCGGGGACAGTTAATGAAAAACTGTTTTTT.

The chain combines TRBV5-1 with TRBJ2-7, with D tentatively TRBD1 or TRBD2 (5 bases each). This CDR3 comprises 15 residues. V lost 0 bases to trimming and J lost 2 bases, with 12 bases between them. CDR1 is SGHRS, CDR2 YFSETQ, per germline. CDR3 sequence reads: CASSLGTRGPYEQYF. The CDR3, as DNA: TGCGCCAGCAGCTTGGGGACCCGGGGACCCTACGAGCAGTACTTC.

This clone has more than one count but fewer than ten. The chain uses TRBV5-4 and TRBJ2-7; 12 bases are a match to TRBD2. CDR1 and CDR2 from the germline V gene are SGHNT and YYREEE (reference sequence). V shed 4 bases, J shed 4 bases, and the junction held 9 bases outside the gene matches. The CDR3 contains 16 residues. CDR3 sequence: CASSGGRTSGVYEQYF. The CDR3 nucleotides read TGTGCCAGCAGCGGGGGGCGGACTAGCGGGGTATACGAGCAGTACTTC.

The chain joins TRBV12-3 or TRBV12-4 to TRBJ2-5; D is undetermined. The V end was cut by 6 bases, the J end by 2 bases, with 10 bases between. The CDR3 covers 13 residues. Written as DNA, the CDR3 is TGTGCCAGCAGGGCGTGGGGTCAAGAGACCCAGTACTTC. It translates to CASRAWGQETQYF.

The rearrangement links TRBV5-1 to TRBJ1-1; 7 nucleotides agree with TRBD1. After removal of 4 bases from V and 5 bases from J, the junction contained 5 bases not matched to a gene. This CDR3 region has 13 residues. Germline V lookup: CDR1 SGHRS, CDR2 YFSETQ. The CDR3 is CASSDRVDTEAFF. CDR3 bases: TGCGCCAGCAGCGACAGGGTAGATACTGAAGCTTTCTTT. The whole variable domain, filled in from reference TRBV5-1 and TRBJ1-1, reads KAGVTQTPRYLIKTRGQQVTLSCSPISGHRSVSWYQQTPGQGLQFLFEYFSETQRNKGNFPGRFSGRQFSNSRSEMNVSTLELGDSALYLCASSDRVDTEAFFGQGTRLTVV.